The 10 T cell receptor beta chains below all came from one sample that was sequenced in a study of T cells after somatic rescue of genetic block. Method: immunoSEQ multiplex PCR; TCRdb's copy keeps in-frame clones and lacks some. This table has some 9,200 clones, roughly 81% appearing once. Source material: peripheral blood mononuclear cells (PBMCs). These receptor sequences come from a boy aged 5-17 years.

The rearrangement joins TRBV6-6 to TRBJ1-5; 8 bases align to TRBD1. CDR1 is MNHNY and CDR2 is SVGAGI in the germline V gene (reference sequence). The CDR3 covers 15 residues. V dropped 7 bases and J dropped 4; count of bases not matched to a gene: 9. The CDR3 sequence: CASTKGQARNQPQHF. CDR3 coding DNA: TGTGCCAGCACCAAGGGACAGGCAAGGAATCAGCCCCAGCATTTT.

This CDR3 is CASSLQPMGNSPLHF. The CDR3 region has the DNA TGTGCCAGCAGCTTACAGCCCATGGGGAATTCACCCCTCCACTTT. This chain links TRBV7-2 with TRBJ1-6; the D is unclear. The V end lost 2 bases, the J end lost 7 bases, and 12 bases lay between the germline ends. Germline V gene sequence: CDR1 SGHTA, CDR2 FQGNSA. This CDR3 region has 15 residues. Supplemented by reference TRBV7-2 and TRBJ1-6, the full variable domain reads GAGVSQSPSNKVTEKGKDVELRCDPISGHTALYWYRQSLGQGLEFLIYFQGNSAPDKSGLPSDRFSAERTGGSVSTLTIQRTQQEDSAVYLCASSLQPMGNSPLHFGNGTRLTVT.

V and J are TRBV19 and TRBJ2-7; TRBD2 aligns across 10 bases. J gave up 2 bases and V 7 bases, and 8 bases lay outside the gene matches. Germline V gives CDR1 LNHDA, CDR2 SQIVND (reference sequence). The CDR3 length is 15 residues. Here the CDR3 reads CASKASGGPPYEQYF. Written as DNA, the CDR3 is TGTGCCAGTAAGGCTAGCGGGGGACCACCCTACGAGCAGTACTTC.

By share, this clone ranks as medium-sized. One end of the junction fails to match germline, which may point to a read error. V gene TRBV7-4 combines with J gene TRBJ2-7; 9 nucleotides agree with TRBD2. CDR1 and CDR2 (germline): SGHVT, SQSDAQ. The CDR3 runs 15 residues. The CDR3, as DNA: TGTGCCAGCGGCTTCGCGACTAGCGGTTCCTACGAGCAGTACTTC. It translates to CASGFATSGSYEQYF.

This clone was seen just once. CDR3 bases: TGTGCCAGCAGCTCTAACGGGGAGACCCAGTACTTC. Translating it yields CASSSNGETQYF. The V gene is TRBV11-3, the J gene TRBJ2-5; unclear D gene. V was clipped by 4 bases and J by 5 bases, with 8 bases between them. CDR3 size: 12 residues. Looked up from germline, CDR1 is SGHNT and CDR2 is YENEEA. Together with reference TRBV11-3 and TRBJ2-5, the CDR3 gives the full variable domain: EAGVVQSPRYKIIEKKQPVAFWCNPISGHNTLYWYLQNLGQGPELLIRYENEEAVDDSQLPKDRFSAERLKGVDSTLKIQPAELGDSAVYLCASSSNGETQYFGPGTRLLVL.

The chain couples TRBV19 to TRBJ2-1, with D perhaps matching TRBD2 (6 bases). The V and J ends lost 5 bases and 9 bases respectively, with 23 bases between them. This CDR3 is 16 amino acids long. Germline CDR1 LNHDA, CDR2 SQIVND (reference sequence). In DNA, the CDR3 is TGTGCCAGTAGTCCCCAGATCCTGACTAGTTTGGGTGAGCAGTTCTTC. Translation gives CASSPQILTSLGEQFF.

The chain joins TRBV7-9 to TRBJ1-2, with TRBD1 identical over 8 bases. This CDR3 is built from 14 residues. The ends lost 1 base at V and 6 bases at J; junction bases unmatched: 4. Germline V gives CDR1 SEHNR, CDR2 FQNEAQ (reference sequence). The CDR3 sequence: CASSLGDRTNGYTF. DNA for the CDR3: TGTGCCAGCAGCTTAGGGGACAGGACAAATGGCTACACCTTC.

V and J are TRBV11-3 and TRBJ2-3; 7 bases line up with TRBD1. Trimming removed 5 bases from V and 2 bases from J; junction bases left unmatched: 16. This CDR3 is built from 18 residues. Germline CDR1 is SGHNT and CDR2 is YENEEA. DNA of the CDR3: TGTGCCAGCAGCCAATCTTATATTCAGGGGGAGTACACAGATACGCAGTATTTT. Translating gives CASSQSYIQGEYTDTQYF.

CDR3 region: CASSQDWTGRLAKNIQYF. CDR3 nucleotide sequence: TGTGCCAGCAGCCAAGACTGGACAGGGCGCCTAGCCAAAAACATTCAGTACTTC. V and J are TRBV5-6 and TRBJ2-4, with 8 bases lining up with TRBD1. Germline V CDR1 and CDR2: SGHDT, YYEEEE. The CDR3 runs to 18 residues. J gave up 0 bases and V 4 bases, and 12 bases lay outside the gene matches.

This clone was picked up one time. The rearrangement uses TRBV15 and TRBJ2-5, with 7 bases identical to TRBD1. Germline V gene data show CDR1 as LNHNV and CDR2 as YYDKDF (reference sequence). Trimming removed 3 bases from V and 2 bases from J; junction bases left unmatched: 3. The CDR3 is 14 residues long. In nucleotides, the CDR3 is TGTGCCACCAGCAGGGACAGGTGGCAAGAGACCCAGTACTTC. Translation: CATSRDRWQETQYF.